This paragraph covers one T cell receptor (beta chain) sequence. These data come from a study of cytomegalovirus exposure and HLA in healthy donors. The PCR ran on 60 Vbeta and 13 Jbeta primers. Repertoires were generated with immunoSEQ multiplex PCR, while TCRdb's copy carries only in-frame clones and drops some. The sample lists about 160,000 clones, about 81% seen once, with around 3% in the top ten. The clonotype comes from a woman aged 45-59 years in good health and CMV-seropositive. Sequenced: PBMCs.

CDR3 protein: CASSDTGGRYTGELFF. The CDR3 DNA reads TGTGCCAGCAGTGACACGGGGGGTCGGTACACCGGGGAGCTGTTTTTT. This rearrangement joins TRBV2 to TRBJ2-2; 7 positions agree with TRBD2. This CDR3 has 16 amino acids. Germline V gene sequence: CDR1 SNHLY, CDR2 FYNNEI. J gave up 3 bases and V 3 bases, and 7 bases lay outside the gene matches.